A selection of T cell receptor beta chains follows, all from one sample in a study of OX40 agonist ivuxolimab in advanced cancers. Measured with immunoSEQ multiplex PCR; TCRdb has only the in-frame clones, and not every one. Here the sample spans roughly 11,000 clones, about 75% being singletons. The sample was CD4+ or CD8+ T cells sorted from blood, taken in a trial of the OX40 agonist ivuxolimab. These receptors originate from an adult with an advanced solid tumor such as melanoma, head and neck, liver or kidney cancer. Both conserved end residues are part of each CDR3. D genes are given only for firm matches. Only part of the rows carry a size: once, few, many, or a class if the clone is expanded.

j_call d_call clone_size v_call cdr3_aa cdr3_nt
TRBJ1-2 - few TRBV2 CASSGGTNYGYTF TGTGCCAGCAGTGGGGGAACTAACTATGGCTACACCTTC
TRBJ2-1 - - TRBV5-1 CASSSESPVGDEQFF TGCGCCAGCAGCTCCGAGTCACCGGTTGGGGATGAGCAGTTCTTC
TRBJ1-1 - - TRBV30 CAWTPGEIEAFF TGTGCCTGGACCCCGGGAGAAATTGAAGCTTTCTTT
TRBJ2-2 - - TRBV5-5 CASSWGGELFF TGTGCCAGCAGCTGGGGCGGGGAGCTGTTTTTT
TRBJ1-5 - - TRBV6-5 CASSTTGRNQPQHF TGTGCCAGCAGCACAACAGGGCGCAATCAGCCCCAGCATTTT
TRBJ1-6 TRBD1 - TRBV27 CASMRAGGNSPLHF TGTGCCAGCATGAGGGCAGGGGGTAATTCACCCCTCCACTTT
TRBJ2-3 - once TRBV2 CASSDTGFTDTQYF TGTGCCAGCAGTGATACAGGTTTCACAGATACGCAGTATTTT
TRBJ2-3 TRBD1 medium-sized TRBV27 CASRVGQGPDTQYF TGTGCCAGCAGGGTGGGACAGGGGCCAGATACGCAGTATTTT
TRBJ2-4 TRBD2 - TRBV2 CASSEEGTSDIQYF TGTGCCAGCAGTGAAGAGGGGACTAGCGACATTCAGTACTTC
TRBJ2-1 TRBD1 - TRBV5-4 CASSPRGQGNEQFF TGTGCCAGCAGCCCCCGGGGACAGGGCAATGAGCAGTTCTTC
TRBJ1-5 TRBD1 - TRBV7-9 CASSLGGTGNGQPQHF TGTGCCAGCAGCTTAGGGGGGACAGGGAACGGTCAGCCCCAGCATTTT
TRBJ2-7 - - TRBV4-2 CASSHLGPQRYEQYF TGTGCCAGCAGCCACCTGGGGCCTCAGCGGTACGAGCAGTACTTC
TRBJ2-1 - - TRBV27 CASWVREGHYNEQFF TGTGCCAGCTGGGTGAGGGAGGGACACTACAATGAGCAGTTCTTC
TRBJ1-1 - once TRBV6-1 CASSEYKMNTEAFF TGTGCCAGCAGTGAGTACAAAATGAACACTGAAGCTTTCTTT
TRBJ2-5 TRBD2 once TRBV6-5 CASSFGAGGGETQYF TGTGCCAGCAGTTTTGGAGCGGGAGGGGGCGAGACCCAGTACTTC
TRBJ2-2 - few TRBV5-6 CASSLGVGGPNGELFF TGTGCCAGCAGCTTGGGTGTGGGAGGTCCGAACGGGGAGCTGTTTTTT
TRBJ1-1 TRBD1 - TRBV2 CASSDGRGTGKRNTEAFF TGTGCCAGCAGTGACGGTAGAGGGACAGGGAAGAGGAACACTGAAGCTTTCTTT
TRBJ2-3 TRBD1 few TRBV7-1 CASSLGTGLTDTQYF TGTGCCAGCAGCTTAGGGACAGGGTTGACAGATACGCAGTATTTT
TRBJ2-1 - - TRBV20-1 CSAPNYNEQFF TGCAGTGCTCCGAACTACAATGAGCAGTTCTTC
TRBJ2-7 TRBD2 - TRBV28 CASSFDPSGDYGQYF TGTGCCAGCAGTTTTGATCCTAGCGGGGATTACGGGCAGTACTTC
TRBJ2-2 TRBD2 - TRBV5-6 CASSETSGSRELFF TGTGCCAGCAGCGAAACTAGCGGGAGCAGGGAGCTGTTTTTT
TRBJ2-2 - once TRBV5-3 CARSRPGPKNTGELFF TGTGCCAGAAGCCGACCGGGACCAAAAAACACCGGGGAGCTGTTTTTT
TRBJ2-7 - - TRBV5-6 CASSLGGLPYEQYF TGTGCCAGCAGCTTGGGAGGTCTTCCCTACGAGCAGTACTTC
TRBJ2-3 - few TRBV5-1 CASSLVVASTDTQYF TGCGCCAGCAGCTTGGTTGTGGCTAGCACAGATACGCAGTATTTT
TRBJ2-1 - - TRBV9 CASSRDAYDEQFF TGTGCCAGCAGCAGGGACGCTTATGATGAGCAGTTCTTC
TRBJ1-2 - few TRBV19 CASSLGNRDAYGYTF TGTGCCAGTAGCCTAGGGAATCGGGACGCTTATGGCTACACCTTC
TRBJ2-3 TRBD2 - TRBV27 CASSFGTSGNTQYF TGTGCCAGCAGTTTTGGGACTAGCGGGAATACGCAGTATTTT
TRBJ2-7 - - TRBV27 CASSLGRNYEQYF TGTGCCAGCAGTTTAGGCCGGAACTACGAGCAGTACTTC
TRBJ2-3 - - TRBV29-1 CSVDGGAPDTQYF TGCAGCGTTGACGGGGGCGCACCAGATACGCAGTATTTT
TRBJ1-2 - - TRBV7-9 CASSSRDAVYGYTF TGTGCCAGCAGTTCCCGGGACGCGGTCTATGGCTACACCTTC
TRBJ2-2 TRBD2 - TRBV30 CAWIGGSSTGELFF TGTGCCTGGATAGGCGGGAGTAGTACCGGGGAGCTGTTTTTT
TRBJ2-1 TRBD2 - TRBV4-3 CASSHPGLAGGGNEQFF TGCGCCAGCAGCCACCCCGGACTAGCGGGAGGGGGCAATGAGCAGTTCTTC
TRBJ2-7 - - TRBV19 CASSSPISYEQYF TGTGCCAGTAGTAGCCCTATTTCCTACGAGCAGTACTTC
TRBJ1-1 TRBD1 - TRBV7-9 CASSPGTGTEAFF TGTGCCAGCAGCCCCGGGACAGGCACTGAAGCTTTCTTT
TRBJ2-3 - few TRBV10-1 CASSELASITDTQYF TGCGCCAGCAGTGAATTAGCGTCAATCACAGATACGCAGTATTTT
TRBJ2-1 TRBD2 once TRBV28 CASTLTSGPYNEQFF TGTGCCAGCACCCTGACTAGCGGTCCCTACAATGAGCAGTTCTTC
TRBJ1-1 - few TRBV6-1 CASIDGAQRNTEAFF TGTGCCAGCATAGATGGGGCCCAAAGGAACACTGAAGCTTTCTTT
TRBJ2-1 TRBD2 once TRBV28 CASSLRFVTSGKYNEQFF TGTGCCAGCAGTTTACGTTTTGTAACTAGCGGGAAATACAATGAGCAGTTCTTC
TRBJ1-2 - medium-sized TRBV28 CASRPYREWRGYTF TGTGCCAGCAGACCCTACAGGGAATGGAGAGGCTACACCTTC
TRBJ2-1 - once TRBV13 CASSFIQGDNEQFF TGTGCCAGCAGCTTTATCCAGGGAGACAATGAGCAGTTCTTC
TRBJ2-5 - - TRBV29-1 CSVEGDRFPETQYF TGCAGCGTTGAGGGGGATCGGTTTCCAGAGACCCAGTACTTC
TRBJ2-2 - - TRBV28 CASSFPGADGELFF TGTGCCAGCAGTTTCCCAGGGGCTGACGGGGAGCTGTTTTTT
TRBJ2-6 TRBD2 - TRBV29-1 CSVRGVVAGPGANVLTF TGCAGCGTCCGAGGGGTAGTAGCGGGACCTGGGGCCAACGTCCTGACTTTC
TRBJ1-1 - - TRBV5-6 CASSLGDTEAFF TGTGCCAGCAGCTTGGGGGACACTGAAGCTTTCTTT
TRBJ1-1 - once TRBV7-8 CASSFENTEAFF TGTGCCAGCAGCTTTGAGAACACTGAAGCTTTCTTT
TRBJ2-6 TRBD1 - TRBV5-6 CASSPRQGAGGANVLTF TGTGCCAGCAGCCCGAGACAGGGGGCGGGTGGGGCCAACGTCCTGACTTTC
TRBJ2-3 - - TRBV25-1 CASSDRLLTDTQYF TGTGCCAGCAGTGATCGACTTCTCACAGATACGCAGTATTTT
TRBJ2-1 - - TRBV6-6 CASASFVGNEQFF TGTGCCAGCGCCAGTTTTGTGGGGAATGAGCAGTTCTTC
TRBJ2-2 TRBD1 - TRBV5-8 CASSRPGQGVQGELFF TGTGCCAGCAGCCGCCCGGGACAGGGGGTTCAAGGGGAGCTGTTTTTT
TRBJ1-5 - - TRBV27 CASSLSFLRGPQHF TGTGCCAGCAGTTTATCGTTCCTCAGGGGGCCCCAGCATTTT
TRBJ2-5 - - TRBV7-2 CASSYIGREEETQYF TGTGCCAGCAGCTATATCGGACGGGAAGAAGAGACCCAGTACTTC
TRBJ1-3 - - TRBV10-1 CASRRDNEKGTIYF TGCGCCAGCAGGAGGGACAACGAAAAAGGCACCATATATTTT
TRBJ2-2 - - TRBV28 CASSLASYTGELFF TGTGCCAGCAGTCTAGCTAGCTACACCGGGGAGCTGTTTTTT
TRBJ2-7 - - TRBV10-3 CAISLEQRPSYEQYF TGTGCCATCAGTCTTGAACAGCGCCCGTCCTACGAGCAGTACTTC
TRBJ1-5 - - TRBV13 CASSLGQGGQPQHF TGTGCCAGCAGCTTAGGACAGGGAGGCCAGCCCCAGCATTTT
TRBJ2-5 TRBD2 - TRBV28 CASSALAGEETQYF TGTGCCAGCAGTGCACTAGCGGGAGAAGAGACCCAGTACTTC
TRBJ2-7 TRBD2 few TRBV19 CASSNTRDYSYEQYF TGTGCCAGTAGCAACACGAGGGACTATTCCTACGAGCAGTACTTC
TRBJ2-7 TRBD2 few TRBV7-3 CASSLGGRATEQYF TGTGCCAGCAGCTTAGGCGGGAGGGCCACCGAGCAGTACTTC
TRBJ2-7 - few TRBV10-2 CASSRDLGIYEQYF TGCGCCAGCAGCCGGGACCTTGGCATCTACGAGCAGTACTTC
TRBJ2-7 TRBD2 - TRBV9 CASSIGLATSEEQYF TGTGCCAGCAGCATAGGACTAGCGACCTCTGAGGAGCAGTACTTC